This section outlines one TCR beta chain sequence together with its context. Germline V lookup: CDR1 ENHRY, CDR2 SYGVKD. The CDR3 runs to 12 residues. V was pared by 11 bases and J by 5 bases, with 3 bases of the junction left unmatched. As processed by the authors: Cell counts per sample came from amplifying reference gene primers. Clones were sequenced by immunoSEQ multiplex PCR, and TCRdb holds only the in-frame ones, with some missing. V and J calls and clone size are copied from that table; D and trimming were computed from the DNA. This table has 130,000 or so clones, around 81% appearing once. This entry is derived from a study of blood T cell repertoires in COVID-19. Study in general: Specimens from acute and convalescent COVID-19 originated in the United States, Italy and Spain. T cells, B-cell-depleted T cells, or PBMCs provided the cDNA or gDNA that served as material.

This chain connects TRBV10-3 to TRBJ1-5; 10 bases align to TRBD1. The sample comprised peripheral blood. The receptor comes from a woman in her fifties or sixties with active or convalescent COVID-19. CDR3 region: CAAGQGDQPQHF. Here the CDR3 DNA reads TGTGCCGCAGGACAGGGGGATCAGCCCCAGCATTTT.